The present entry profiles one T cell receptor (beta chain) with its context. The data were obtained in a study of cytomegalovirus exposure and HLA in healthy donors. The PCR ran on 60 Vbeta and 13 Jbeta primers. The data were produced by immunoSEQ multiplex PCR, yet TCRdb's version contains in-frame clones alone and is incomplete. The sample records some 57,000 clones, approximately 88% being singletons. Germline assignment: CDR1 MDHEN and CDR2 SYDVKM. CDR3 size: 16 residues. J gave up 1 base and V 6 bases, and 7 bases lay outside the gene matches. Sequencing was done on a sample of PBMCs. V gene TRBV28 combines with J gene TRBJ2-1, with TRBD1 matching 9 bases. This receptor was obtained from a man younger than 40 in good health and CMV-seropositive. This CDR3 is CASSSSGQGSYNEQFF. The CDR3 nucleotides are TGTGCCAGCAGCTCCAGCGGACAGGGGTCCTACAATGAGCAGTTCTTC.